Listed below are T cell receptor beta chains from one sample, sequenced in a study of cytomegalovirus exposure and HLA in healthy donors. Generated by immunoSEQ multiplex PCR, the TCRdb table keeps only in-frame clones and is missing some. The table shows 130,000 to 150,000 clones, with roughly 70% occurring only once. Sequencing was performed on PBMCs. Source of these receptors: a man aged 18 to 29 in good health and CMV-seropositive. Both conserved end residues are part of each CDR3. Fields, in order: J gene, D gene, V gene, clone size, CDR3 protein, CDR3 DNA. The D gene is left open where the match is weak. Clone size is given for some rows only: seen once, a few or many times, or a class if the clone is expanded.

J: TRBJ2-3
D: .
V: TRBV19
size: .
CDR3: CASNLDRDSNTQYF
DNA: TGTGCCAGTAACCTGGACAGAGACTCAAATACGCAGTATTTT

J: TRBJ1-4
D: .
V: TRBV30
size: .
CDR3: CATRGWANEKLFF
DNA: TGTGCCACCCGGGGGTGGGCTAATGAAAAACTGTTTTTT

J: TRBJ2-1
D: .
V: TRBV9
size: .
CDR3: CASSPEVLRGYNEQFF
DNA: TGTGCCAGCAGCCCCGAGGTCCTCAGAGGCTACAATGAGCAGTTCTTC

J: TRBJ2-7
D: TRBD2
V: TRBV10-1
size: .
CDR3: CASSEGLAGAFYEQYF
DNA: TGCGCCAGCAGTGAGGGACTAGCGGGGGCCTTCTACGAGCAGTACTTC

J: TRBJ2-3
D: TRBD1
V: TRBV27
size: .
CDR3: CASRDRGRLGTDTQYF
DNA: TGTGCCAGCCGGGACAGGGGGCGATTAGGCACAGATACGCAGTATTTT

J: TRBJ1-2
D: .
V: TRBV14
size: .
CDR3: CASSPGLNYGYTF
DNA: TGTGCCAGCAGCCCGGGACTTAACTATGGCTACACCTTC

J: TRBJ1-6
D: .
V: TRBV6-5
size: .
CDR3: CASSYSSGRYNSPLHF
DNA: TGTGCCAGCAGTTACTCGTCGGGGAGATATAATTCACCCCTCCACTTT

J: TRBJ1-1
D: .
V: TRBV6-5
size: .
CDR3: CASSYRTAANTEAFF
DNA: TGTGCCAGCAGTTATAGAACAGCTGCTAACACTGAAGCTTTCTTT

J: TRBJ1-5
D: .
V: TRBV6-7
size: .
CDR3: CASSPGRGQEPQHF
DNA: TGTGCCAGCAGCCCCGGGAGGGGTCAGGAGCCCCAGCATTTT

J: TRBJ1-5
D: .
V: TRBV4-3
size: few
CDR3: CASSRGPGEGQPQHF
DNA: TGCGCCAGCAGCCGGGGACCAGGGGAAGGTCAGCCCCAGCATTTT

J: TRBJ1-4
D: TRBD1
V: TRBV29-1
size: .
CDR3: CSVTGATNEKLFF
DNA: TGCAGCGTCACAGGGGCAACTAATGAAAAACTGTTTTTT

J: TRBJ1-1
D: TRBD1
V: TRBV6-5
size: few
CDR3: CASNSDRGSTEAFF
DNA: TGTGCCAGCAATTCGGACAGGGGTTCAACTGAAGCTTTCTTT

J: TRBJ2-1
D: TRBD2
V: TRBV11-2
size: .
CDR3: CASSLGLAGVEQFF
DNA: TGTGCCAGCAGCCTCGGACTAGCGGGAGTGGAGCAGTTCTTC

J: TRBJ2-2
D: TRBD2
V: TRBV14
size: .
CDR3: CASSLSGRPGTGELFF
DNA: TGTGCCAGCAGCCTTAGCGGGAGGCCTGGCACCGGGGAGCTGTTTTTT

J: TRBJ2-5
D: .
V: TRBV7-8
size: .
CDR3: CASSFRDMVGKRTQYF
DNA: TGTGCCAGCAGCTTCCGGGACATGGTTGGAAAAAGGACCCAGTACTTC

J: TRBJ1-1
D: TRBD1
V: TRBV7-3
size: few
CDR3: CASSSTGRGEAFF
DNA: TGTGCCAGCAGCTCGACAGGGCGGGGTGAAGCTTTCTTT

J: TRBJ2-3
D: .
V: TRBV7-6
size: .
CDR3: CASSPPEWSTQYF
DNA: TGTGCCAGCAGCCCCCCCGAATGGAGTACGCAGTATTTT

J: TRBJ1-4
D: .
V: TRBV11-2
size: few
CDR3: CASSPHAAGEKLFF
DNA: TGTGCCAGCAGTCCCCACGCGGCGGGCGAAAAACTGTTTTTT

J: TRBJ2-7
D: .
V: TRBV5-1
size: .
CDR3: CASSLGDSAYEQYF
DNA: TGCGCCAGCAGCTTGGGGGACTCAGCCTACGAGCAGTACTTC

J: TRBJ1-1
D: .
V: TRBV5-4
size: .
CDR3: CASSLDTYVGGAFF
DNA: TGTGCCAGCAGCTTGGATACCTATGTCGGTGGAGCTTTCTTT

J: TRBJ2-1
D: .
V: TRBV10-1
size: few
CDR3: CASSDKQEQFF
DNA: TGCGCCAGCAGTGACAAACAGGAGCAGTTCTTC

J: TRBJ2-1
D: TRBD2
V: TRBV4-3
size: .
CDR3: CASSQDLWREGQNEQFF
DNA: TGCGCCAGCAGCCAAGACCTCTGGCGGGAGGGCCAGAATGAGCAGTTCTTC

J: TRBJ2-6
D: TRBD1
V: TRBV5-4
size: .
CDR3: CASSLFTGQASTGANVLTF
DNA: TGTGCCAGCAGCTTGTTTACTGGACAGGCGTCGACTGGGGCCAACGTCCTGACTTTC

J: TRBJ1-5
D: .
V: TRBV6-9
size: .
CDR3: CARGHINQPQHF
DNA: TGTGCCAGGGGACATATCAATCAGCCCCAGCATTTT

J: TRBJ2-7
D: .
V: TRBV20-1
size: .
CDR3: CSAVYYEQYF
DNA: TGCAGTGCCGTGTACTACGAGCAGTACTTC

J: TRBJ1-1
D: TRBD1
V: TRBV28
size: .
CDR3: CASSSRRGRAFF
DNA: TGTGCCAGCAGTAGTCGAAGGGGGCGAGCTTTCTTT

J: TRBJ2-4
D: TRBD1
V: TRBV6-6
size: few
CDR3: CASTPGGKNIQYF
DNA: TGTGCCAGCACCCCAGGGGGCAAAAACATTCAGTACTTC

J: TRBJ1-2
D: .
V: TRBV19
size: once
CDR3: CASRDSLYGYTF
DNA: TGTGCCAGTAGGGACAGCCTCTATGGCTACACCTTC

J: TRBJ1-5
D: TRBD1
V: TRBV28
size: once
CDR3: CASSLWSDREVFSNQPQHF
DNA: TGTGCCAGCAGTTTATGGTCCGACAGGGAGGTGTTTAGCAATCAGCCCCAGCATTTT

J: TRBJ2-1
D: TRBD2
V: TRBV28
size: .
CDR3: CASSQLAGNHNEQFF
DNA: TGTGCCAGCAGTCAGCTAGCGGGAAATCACAATGAGCAGTTCTTC